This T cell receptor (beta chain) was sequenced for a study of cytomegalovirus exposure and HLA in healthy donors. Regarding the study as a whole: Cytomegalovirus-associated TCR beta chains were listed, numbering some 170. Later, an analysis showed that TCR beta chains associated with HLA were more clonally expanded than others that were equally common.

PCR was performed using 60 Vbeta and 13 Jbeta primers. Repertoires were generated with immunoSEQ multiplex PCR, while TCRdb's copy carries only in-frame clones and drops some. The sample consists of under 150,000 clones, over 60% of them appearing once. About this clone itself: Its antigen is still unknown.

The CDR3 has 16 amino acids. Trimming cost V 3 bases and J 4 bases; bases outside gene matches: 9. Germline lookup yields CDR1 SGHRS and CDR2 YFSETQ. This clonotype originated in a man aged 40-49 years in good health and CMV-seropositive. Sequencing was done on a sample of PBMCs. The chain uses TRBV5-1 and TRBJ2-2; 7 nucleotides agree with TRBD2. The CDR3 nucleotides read TGCGCCAGCAGCTCCAAAGCGGGGCAGTTCACCGGGGAGCTGTTTTTT. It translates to CASSSKAGQFTGELFF.